Below are 5 T cell receptor beta chains sequenced from a single sample in a study of cytomegalovirus exposure and HLA in healthy donors. Produced via immunoSEQ multiplex PCR; TCRdb's table is partial and in-frame only. The data hold fewer than 150,000 clones, with roughly 83% observed a single time. Specimen: PBMCs. The source is a man in his late teens or twenties in good health and CMV-seronegative.

The V and J genes are TRBV5-1 and TRBJ2-1, with 10 nucleotides matching TRBD2. Germline V gives CDR1 SGHRS, CDR2 YFSETQ. The CDR3 spans 15 residues. The J segment lost 6 bases and the V segment lost 5 bases, leaving 8 bases of the junction unmatched. CDR3 amino acids: CASRYAGTSANEQFF. The CDR3 DNA is TGCGCCAGCAGGTATGCCGGGACTAGCGCCAATGAGCAGTTCTTC.

J is TRBJ2-2 and V is TRBV4-1; possibly TRBD2 for D (5 bases). The germline V gene encodes CDR1 MGHRA and CDR2 YSYEKL. The CDR3 covers 14 residues. Trimming stripped 3 bases from V and 4 bases from J, with 9 bases between. Written as DNA, the CDR3 is TGCGCCAGCAGCCACACTAGTGGCACCGGGGAGCTGTTTTTT. This codes for CASSHTSGTGELFF.

The chain has TRBV25-1 and TRBJ1-1; a weak D match, TRBD1 (5 bases). The V gene lost 2 bases and the J gene lost 5 bases, with 9 bases spanning the gap. Germline CDR1 reads MGHDK; CDR2 reads SYGVNS. The CDR3 has 13 residues. The CDR3 region is CASSENRGTEAFF. Here the CDR3 DNA reads TGTGCCAGCAGTGAAAACCGGGGGACTGAAGCTTTCTTT.

The chain recombines TRBV18 with TRBJ2-7; 9 nucleotides line up with TRBD1. The CDR3 covers 14 residues. The V and J ends lost 2 bases and 3 bases, in that order; junction bases with no gene match: 2. The germline CDR1 and CDR2 sequences are KGHSH and LQKENI. CDR3 region: CASSPSDRGYEQYF. For the CDR3, the DNA is TGTGCCAGCTCACCATCGGACAGGGGCTACGAGCAGTACTTC.

This clone was seen a few times. The chain links TRBV12-2 to TRBJ1-4. TRBV12-2 is given as a pseudogene. The CDR3 extends over 13 amino acids. The DNA of the CDR3 is TGTGCAAGTCGCCCGGGGAGTAATGAAAAACTGTTTTTT. Translating it yields CASRPGSNEKLFF.